This T cell receptor (beta chain) was retrieved from a study of blood T cell repertoires in COVID-19 (dated by TCRdb to the early 2020s). Looking at the study overall: Samples from collaborators originated in the United States, Italy and Spain and spanned both the acute and convalescent phases of COVID-19. The prospective study material was composed of cDNA or gDNA derived from T cells, B-cell-depleted T cells, or PBMCs. The dataset comprised deeply sampled blood TCRbeta repertoires from subjects exposed to, actively infected with, or recovered from COVID-19. The repertoires were released in a freely available public database intended as a resource for research on the immune response to SARS-CoV-2. The samples were drawn from the first 160 participants of the ongoing ImmuneRACE study and from over 950 subjects provided by 6 global collaborators. Sample metadata almost always included a de-identified subject ID, COVID-19 status, age in years and sex. Where HLA class I and class II types were available, the types were taken from metadata supplied by the sample provider, not from assay-based typing.

TCRbeta CDR3 regions were amplified from genomic DNA using the immunoSEQ Assay, a bias-controlled multiplex PCR. Per the source publication's procedure: Nucleated cell counts per sample were estimated from amplification of reference gene primers within the assay. To quantify the absolute abundance of each unique TCRbeta CDR3 rearrangement, sequence reads were collapsed and filtered. Productive Simpson clonality was computed per sample as the square root of Simpson's diversity index over productive rearrangements. TCRdb retrieved this table from immuneACCESS and kept in-frame rearrangements only. Not all clones are present; in checked studies, unresolved V genes account for under half, and no reason is known for the remainder. That table supplies the V and J calls and clone size; D and trimming were determined from the DNA. Across this sample there are hundreds of thousands of clones, with around nine tenths seen only once. The ten most abundant clones make up about 0.91% of the sample.

Results the study describes overall, beyond this receptor: The quantity of clinical and demographic metadata differed by source and by participant and was supplied without curation.

Remarks on this clone: Its target antigen remains unknown. No much larger clonotype is one base removed from it; base qualities were not supplied.

At one collaborating source in Seattle, patients were enrolled during active infection and were followed longitudinally through the course of disease. Collaborating institutions collected whole blood in K2EDTA tubes following their own protocols. For TCRbeta analysis, collaborators shipped samples in one of three forms: frozen whole blood, isolated PBMCs, or DNA extracted from either of those sample types. CDR1 MNHNY and CDR2 SVGAGI were looked up in the germline V gene (reference sequence). V is cut by 2 bases and J by 5 bases, and the space between the germline ends is 10 bases. From the cysteine up to the phenylalanine, the CDR3 has a length of 14 residues. Solely the CDR3 DNA is kept, with 42 bases framed from the first base.

Here the chain combines TRBV6-6 and TRBJ2-1, with TRBD1 as a weak D call on 6 bases. The sequence was collected from a man aged 18 to 30 with COVID-19, enrolled during active disease. Source material: peripheral blood. The bases read TGTGCCAGCAGTTACGGGACAAGCCACAATGAGCAGTTCTTC. This codes for CASSYGTSHNEQFF.